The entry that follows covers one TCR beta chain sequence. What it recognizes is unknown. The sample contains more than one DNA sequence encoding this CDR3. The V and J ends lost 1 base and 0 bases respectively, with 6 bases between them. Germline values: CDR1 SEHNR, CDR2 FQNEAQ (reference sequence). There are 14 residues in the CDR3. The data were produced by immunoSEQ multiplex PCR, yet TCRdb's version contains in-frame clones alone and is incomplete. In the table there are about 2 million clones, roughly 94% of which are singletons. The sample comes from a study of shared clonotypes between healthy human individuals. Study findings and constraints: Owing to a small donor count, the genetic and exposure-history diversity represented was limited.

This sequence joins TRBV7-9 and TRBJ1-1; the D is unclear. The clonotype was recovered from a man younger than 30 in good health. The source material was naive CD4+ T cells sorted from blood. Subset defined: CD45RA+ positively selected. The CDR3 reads CASSLVGLNTEAFF. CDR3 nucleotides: TGTGCCAGCAGCTTAGTGGGTTTGAACACTGAAGCTTTCTTT.